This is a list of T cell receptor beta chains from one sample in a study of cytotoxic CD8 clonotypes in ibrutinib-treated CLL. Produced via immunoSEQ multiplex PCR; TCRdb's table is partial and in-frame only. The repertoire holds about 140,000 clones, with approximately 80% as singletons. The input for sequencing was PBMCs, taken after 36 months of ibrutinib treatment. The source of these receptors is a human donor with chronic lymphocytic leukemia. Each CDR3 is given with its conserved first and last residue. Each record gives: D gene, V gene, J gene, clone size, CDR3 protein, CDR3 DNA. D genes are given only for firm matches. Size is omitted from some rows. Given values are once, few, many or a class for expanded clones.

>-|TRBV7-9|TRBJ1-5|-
CASSLGHTNQPQHF
TGTGCCAGCAGCTTGGGACACACAAATCAGCCCCAGCATTTT
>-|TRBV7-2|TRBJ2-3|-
CASSSPLFPPTDTQYF
TGTGCCAGCAGCTCCCCACTATTTCCCCCGACAGATACGCAGTATTTT
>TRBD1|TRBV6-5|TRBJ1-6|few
CASSYGDRGNSPLHF
TGTGCCAGCAGTTACGGCGACAGGGGGAATTCACCCCTCCACTTT
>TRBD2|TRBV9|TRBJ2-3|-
CASSKLAGGRSTDTQYF
TGTGCCAGCAGCAAATTAGCGGGGGGGCGAAGCACAGATACGCAGTATTTT
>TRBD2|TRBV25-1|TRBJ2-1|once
CASSSAGNSYNEQFF
TGTGCCAGCAGTTCAGCGGGAAACTCCTACAATGAGCAGTTCTTC
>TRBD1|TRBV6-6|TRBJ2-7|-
CASSYTGTGTYEQYF
TGTGCCAGCAGTTACACCGGGACAGGTACCTACGAGCAGTACTTC
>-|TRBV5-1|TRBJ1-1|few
CASSFGTEAFF
TGCGCCAGCAGCTTCGGGACTGAAGCTTTCTTT
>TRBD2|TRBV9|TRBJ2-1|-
CASSGLAGGTNEQFF
TGTGCCAGCAGCGGACTAGCGGGAGGGACCAATGAGCAGTTCTTC
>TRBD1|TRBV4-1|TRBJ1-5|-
CASSQGTGTGRNQPQHF
TGCGCCAGCAGCCAAGGAACCGGGACAGGGAGGAATCAGCCCCAGCATTTT
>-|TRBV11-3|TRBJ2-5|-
CASSPPGVETQYF
TGTGCCAGCAGCCCGCCCGGGGTGGAGACCCAGTACTTC
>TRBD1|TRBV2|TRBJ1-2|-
CASELGQANYGYTF
TGTGCCAGCGAATTGGGACAGGCGAACTATGGCTACACCTTC
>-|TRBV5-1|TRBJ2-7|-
CASSGGGYEQYF
TGCGCCAGCAGCGGCGGCGGTTACGAGCAGTACTTC
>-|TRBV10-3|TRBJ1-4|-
CAISDRQNEKLFF
TGTGCCATCAGTGACAGACAGAATGAAAAACTGTTTTTT
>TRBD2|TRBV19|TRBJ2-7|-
CASSIAGPPSGGFYEQYF
TGTGCCAGTAGTATAGCAGGTCCCCCCAGCGGGGGTTTCTACGAGCAGTACTTC
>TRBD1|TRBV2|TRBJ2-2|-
CASRTDRAVRTGELFF
TGTGCCAGCAGGACTGACAGGGCAGTTCGGACCGGGGAGCTGTTTTTT
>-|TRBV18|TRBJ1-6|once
CASSPQNRRLNSPLHF
TGTGCCAGCTCACCACAGAACAGAAGATTAAATTCACCCCTCCACTTT
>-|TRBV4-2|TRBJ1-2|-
CASSQDFGGRFYGYTF
TGTGCCAGCAGCCAAGATTTCGGGGGACGTTTCTATGGCTACACCTTC
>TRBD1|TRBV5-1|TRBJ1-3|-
CASSPRTGAGNTIYF
TGCGCCAGCAGCCCTAGGACAGGGGCTGGAAACACCATATATTTT
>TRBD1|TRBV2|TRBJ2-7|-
CASSARTGRYEQYF
TGTGCCAGCAGTGCCCGGACAGGGAGGTACGAGCAGTACTTC
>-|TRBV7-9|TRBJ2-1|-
CASSLERRGILYNEQFF
TGTGCCAGCAGCTTAGAAAGGCGCGGGATCCTTTACAATGAGCAGTTCTTC
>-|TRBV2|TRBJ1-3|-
CASSEAPLRGSGNTIYF
TGTGCCAGCAGTGAAGCGCCTCTTAGGGGCTCTGGAAACACCATATATTTT
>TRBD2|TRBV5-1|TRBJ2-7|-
CASSLQTSGRLTYEQYF
TGCGCCAGCAGCTTACAGACTAGCGGGAGGCTAACCTACGAGCAGTACTTC
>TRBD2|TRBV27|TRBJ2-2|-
CASSLRALAGGGGELFF
TGTGCCAGCAGTTTAAGGGCACTGGCGGGAGGGGGCGGGGAGCTGTTTTTT
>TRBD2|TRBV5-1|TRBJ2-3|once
CASSLDFSASGSVDTQYF
TGCGCCAGCAGCTTGGATTTTTCGGCTAGCGGGAGCGTAGATACGCAGTATTTT
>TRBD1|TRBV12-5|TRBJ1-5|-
CASGLVQDREDQPQHF
TGTGCTAGTGGTTTGGTACAAGACAGGGAGGATCAGCCCCAGCATTTT
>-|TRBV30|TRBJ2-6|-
CAWSEGANVLTF
TGTGCCTGGAGTGAAGGGGCCAACGTCCTGACTTTC
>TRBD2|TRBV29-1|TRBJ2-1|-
CSVLSLAGGFSYNEQFF
TGCAGCGTTCTGTCTCTAGCGGGGGGATTCTCCTACAATGAGCAGTTCTTC
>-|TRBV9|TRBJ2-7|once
CASSPRQGLYEQYF
TGTGCCAGCAGCCCACGACAGGGACTGTACGAGCAGTACTTC
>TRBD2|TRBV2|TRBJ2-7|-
CASMGGAFDEQYF
TGTGCCAGCATGGGAGGGGCTTTTGACGAGCAGTACTTC
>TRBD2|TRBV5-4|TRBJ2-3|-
CASSPGLADTDTQYF
TGTGCCAGCAGCCCGGGACTAGCGGACACAGATACGCAGTATTTT
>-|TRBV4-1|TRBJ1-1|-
CASSQEKGRNTEAFF
TGCGCCAGCAGCCAAGAAAAAGGGCGGAACACTGAAGCTTTCTTT
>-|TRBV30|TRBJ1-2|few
CAWSGSGWYGYTF
TGTGCCTGGAGTGGGTCCGGGTGGTATGGCTACACCTTC
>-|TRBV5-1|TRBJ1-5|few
CASKSGDSNQPQHF
TGCGCCAGCAAGTCAGGGGACAGCAATCAGCCCCAGCATTTT
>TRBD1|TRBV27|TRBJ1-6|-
CASSISRTGQPSSYNSPLHF
TGTGCCAGCAGTATTTCTCGGACAGGGCAACCCAGCTCCTATAATTCACCCCTCCACTTT
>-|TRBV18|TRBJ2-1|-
CASSLRQGGCPQFF
TGTGCCAGCTCACTTCGTCAGGGGGGGTGCCCGCAGTTCTTC
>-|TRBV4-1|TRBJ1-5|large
CASSQDPLSNQPQHF
TGCGCCAGCAGCCAAGATCCCCTAAGCAATCAGCCCCAGCATTTT
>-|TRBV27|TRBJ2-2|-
CASRQSVAANTGELFF
TGTGCCAGCAGGCAATCTGTGGCAGCGAACACCGGGGAGCTGTTTTTT
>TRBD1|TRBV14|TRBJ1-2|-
CASSPGTGDGYTF
TGTGCCAGCAGCCCTGGGACAGGGGATGGCTACACCTTC
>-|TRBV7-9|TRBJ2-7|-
CASSSDEAEQYF
TGTGCCAGCAGCTCGGACGAAGCCGAGCAGTACTTC
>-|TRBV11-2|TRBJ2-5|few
CASSLGSRSAGETQYF
TGTGCCAGCAGCTTAGGGAGCAGGTCAGCAGGAGAGACCCAGTACTTC
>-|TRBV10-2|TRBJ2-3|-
CASSVRGLTDTQYF
TGCGCCAGCAGTGTTCGGGGCCTCACAGATACGCAGTATTTT
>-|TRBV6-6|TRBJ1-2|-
CASTTREPSYGYTF
TGTGCCAGCACAACGAGGGAACCTTCCTATGGCTACACCTTC
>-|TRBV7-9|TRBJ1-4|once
CASSLAEIARATNEKLFF
TGTGCCAGCAGCTTAGCTGAAATAGCAAGAGCAACTAATGAAAAACTGTTTTTT
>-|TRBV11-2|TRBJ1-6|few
CASSFQTSPLHF
TGTGCCAGCAGCTTTCAAACTTCACCCCTCCACTTT
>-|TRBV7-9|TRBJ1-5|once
CASSRGTYSNQPQHF
TGTGCCAGCAGCCGCGGGACATATAGCAATCAGCCCCAGCATTTT
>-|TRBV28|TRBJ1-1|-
CASSPTGLMNTEAFF
TGTGCCAGCAGTCCCACGGGTCTCATGAACACTGAAGCTTTCTTT
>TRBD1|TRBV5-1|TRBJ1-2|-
CASSLGQGLDYGYTF
TGCGCCAGCAGCTTGGGACAGGGCTTAGACTATGGCTACACCTTC
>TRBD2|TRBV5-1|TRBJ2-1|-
CATSFWSGENNEQFF
TGCGCCACCTCTTTTTGGAGCGGGGAGAACAATGAGCAGTTCTTC